These T cell receptor beta chains were read from a single sample in a study of T cell responses to AZD1222 COVID-19 vaccine. Generated by immunoSEQ multiplex PCR, the TCRdb table keeps only in-frame clones and is missing some. The table records 96,000 or so clones, 80% to 90% of them present only once. The starting material was peripheral blood, obtained on day 0 of AZD1222 vaccination. The source of these receptors is an adult in good health. CDR3s include the opening cysteine and the closing phenylalanine or tryptophan. The D gene is left open where the match is weak. Not every row has a clone size; where given, it reads once, few, many or a size class.

13,.,TRBV2,.,TRBJ1-5,CASSVSRDQPQHF,TGTGCCAGCAGTGTATCCAGGGATCAGCCCCAGCATTTT
14,.,TRBV9,.,TRBJ2-3,CASSDASSTDTQYF,TGTGCCAGCAGCGACGCCTCTAGCACAGATACGCAGTATTTT
14,.,TRBV3-1/TRBV3-2,few,TRBJ2-7,CASSQAFDSYEQYF,TGTGCCAGCAGCCAAGCATTCGACTCCTACGAGCAGTACTTC
17,.,TRBV6-1,.,TRBJ1-6,CASSGTASHSYNSPLHF,TGTGCCAGCAGTGGCACGGCCTCGCACTCCTATAATTCACCCCTCCACTTT
14,.,TRBV3-1/TRBV3-2,.,TRBJ2-2,CASSQGGGTGELFF,TGTGCCAGCAGCCAAGGCGGAGGAACCGGGGAGCTGTTTTTT
13,.,TRBV19,.,TRBJ2-6,CASTGNGANVLTF,TGTGCCAGTACCGGGAATGGGGCCAACGTCCTGACTTTC
15,.,TRBV4-3,.,TRBJ1-1,CASSQDLGGYTEAFF,TGCGCCAGCAGCCAAGATCTTGGGGGGTACACTGAAGCTTTCTTT
15,.,TRBV18,.,TRBJ1-1,CASSPGGEGYTEAFF,TGTGCCAGCTCACCCGGAGGGGAGGGATACACTGAAGCTTTCTTT
13,.,TRBV6-4,few,TRBJ1-1,CASSEQANTEAFF,TGTGCCAGCAGTGAACAGGCTAACACTGAAGCTTTCTTT
16,.,TRBV19,.,TRBJ2-7,CASSMMWGNSAYEQYF,TGTGCCAGTAGTATGATGTGGGGAAACTCGGCCTACGAGCAGTACTTC
15,.,TRBV5-1,.,TRBJ1-5,CASSLGGHSNQPQHF,TGCGCCAGCAGCCTCGGGGGGCATAGCAATCAGCCCCAGCATTTT
14,.,TRBV6-5,.,TRBJ1-2,CASSPSTATYGYTF,TGTGCCAGCAGCCCCTCGACAGCAACCTATGGCTACACCTTC
15,TRBD1,TRBV28,.,TRBJ2-3,CASSYGQGYTDTQYF,TGTGCCAGCAGCTACGGACAGGGTTACACAGATACGCAGTATTTT
16,.,TRBV5-4,.,TRBJ2-1,CASSLGGLGTYNEQFF,TGTGCCAGCAGCTTGGGTGGGTTAGGGACCTACAATGAGCAGTTCTTC
15,.,TRBV7-3,.,TRBJ2-3,CASSVSGISTDTQYF,TGTGCCAGCAGCGTATCCGGGATAAGCACAGATACGCAGTATTTT
15,.,TRBV18,.,TRBJ1-1,CASSPPSRGDTEAFF,TGTGCCAGCTCACCACCGTCCAGGGGTGACACTGAAGCTTTCTTT
16,.,TRBV6-2/TRBV6-3,.,TRBJ1-1,CASSYSRTQMNTEAFF,TGTGCCAGCAGTTACTCCCGGACACAAATGAACACTGAAGCTTTCTTT
12,TRBD1,TRBV2,.,TRBJ1-2,CASITTGAGYTF,TGTGCCAGCATTACCACAGGGGCTGGCTACACCTTC
13,.,TRBV29-1,.,TRBJ2-1,CSVEGGGKDEQFF,TGCAGCGTTGAAGGGGGAGGTAAGGATGAGCAGTTCTTC
11,.,TRBV5-4,.,TRBJ1-2,CASSLGGTDTF,TGTGCCAGCAGCTTAGGAGGGACGGATACCTTC
15,TRBD1,TRBV7-2,.,TRBJ1-4,CASSHGGSGGEKLFF,TGTGCCAGCAGCCATGGGGGGTCAGGGGGTGAAAAACTGTTTTTT
15,.,TRBV11-2,once,TRBJ2-5,CASSPGTGRSGTQYF,TGTGCCAGCAGCCCTGGTACTGGGAGAAGTGGGACCCAGTACTTC
15,TRBD1,TRBV5-8,.,TRBJ2-5,CASSFYPPGGETQYF,TGTGCCAGCAGCTTTTACCCTCCAGGGGGAGAGACCCAGTACTTC
14,TRBD1,TRBV19,.,TRBJ1-6,CASSIRGQGLTLHF,TGTGCCAGTAGTATAAGGGGACAGGGACTTACCCTCCACTTT
13,TRBD1,TRBV19,.,TRBJ1-2,CASSIGTGVVHTF,TGTGCCAGTAGTATAGGAACAGGGGTTGTTCACACCTTC
12,TRBD1,TRBV2,.,TRBJ1-2,CASSRTGDGYTF,TGTGCCAGCAGTAGAACAGGGGATGGCTACACCTTC
16,.,TRBV5-1,.,TRBJ2-3,CASSLAYRGGFGTQYF,TGCGCCAGCAGCTTGGCCTACAGGGGGGGTTTTGGTACGCAGTATTTT
15,.,TRBV15,few,TRBJ1-5,CATSRRTPEGQPQHF,TGTGCCACCAGCAGGAGGACCCCGGAGGGTCAGCCCCAGCATTTT
11,.,TRBV30,.,TRBJ1-2,CAWTAFYGYTF,TGTGCCTGGACAGCTTTCTATGGCTACACCTTC
13,.,TRBV7-3,once,TRBJ2-7,CASSFGQLYEQYF,TGTGCCAGCAGCTTTGGACAGTTGTACGAGCAGTACTTC
13,.,TRBV19,.,TRBJ1-1,CASSIGEYTEAFF,TGTGCCAGTAGTATAGGAGAATACACTGAAGCTTTCTTT
16,.,TRBV19,.,TRBJ2-7,CASSGRQEHPPYEQYF,TGTGCCAGTAGTGGACGCCAGGAGCATCCCCCCTACGAGCAGTACTTC
13,TRBD2,TRBV29-1,once,TRBJ2-1,CSVLPGLNNEQFF,TGCAGCGTTTTACCGGGACTAAACAATGAGCAGTTCTTC